This T cell receptor (beta chain) emerged from a study of OX40 agonist ivuxolimab in advanced cancers. Study in general: Past anti-PD-1, anti-PD-L1 or anti-CTLA-4 therapy was accepted, and roughly 38% had received some.

This clone was counted a few times. Its antigen is unknown. Sequencing used immunoSEQ multiplex PCR; TCRdb keeps in-frame clones, though not all of them. Here the sample spans 70,000 to 85,000 clones, around nine tenths being singletons. Study-level points and caveats: Clonal expansion among partial responders at 0.1-3.0 mg/kg ranked near the lowest. Antigens targeted by the expanded peripheral T cells were not determined.

Autoimmune disease history or systemic immunosuppression led to patient exclusion. In germline, CDR1 is LNHDA, CDR2 SQIVND (reference sequence). This CDR3 region has 12 residues. Trimming shortened V by 3 bases and J by 6 bases, and 6 bases separated the two germline ends. V gene TRBV19 combines with J gene TRBJ1-5; no firm D call. Sequenced here: CD4+ or CD8+ T cells sorted from blood, sampled in a trial of the OX40 agonist ivuxolimab. This clonotype originated in an adult with an advanced solid tumor such as melanoma, head and neck, liver or kidney cancer. The CDR3 region has the DNA TGTGCCAGTAGTATGACCCGTCAGCCCCAGCATTTT. This codes for CASSMTRQPQHF. The complete variable domain, with remaining parts taken from reference TRBV19 and TRBJ1-5, reads DGGITQSPKYLFRKEGQNVTLSCEQNLNHDAMYWYRQDPGQGLRLIYYSQIVNDFQKGDIAEGYSVSREKKESFPLTVTSAQKNPTAFYLCASSMTRQPQHFGDGTRLSIL.